This is a list of T cell receptor beta chains from one sample in a study of T cells in Graves' hyperthyroidism and ophthalmopathy. TCRdb redid the calling of the multiplex PCR reads with MiXCR, one entry per CDR3 protein. The table shows 550,000 to 600,000 distinct CDR3 sequences, with around 17% occurring only once. What was sequenced was blood. All receptors derive from a woman aged 18 to 35 with Graves' hyperthyroidism. CDR3s include the opening cysteine and the closing phenylalanine or tryptophan. Each record gives: J gene, V gene, D gene, clone size, CDR3 DNA, CDR3 protein. A D gene is named only where the DNA matches it firmly. Rows give clone size only sometimes, using once, few, many, or a class for an expanded clone.

j_gene: TRBJ2-3
v_gene: TRBV3-1
d_gene: TRBD2
abundance: many
CDR3nt: TGTGCCAGCAGCCTCGGGACTAGACGAACAGATACGCAGTATTTT
CDR3aa: CASSLGTRRTDTQYF

j_gene: TRBJ2-7
v_gene: TRBV12-3/TRBV12-4
d_gene: -
abundance: -
CDR3nt: TGTGCCAGCAGTCATAATGAGTACTACGAGCAGTACTTC
CDR3aa: CASSHNEYYEQYF

j_gene: TRBJ2-3
v_gene: TRBV6-1
d_gene: TRBD2
abundance: many
CDR3nt: TGTGCCAGCAGAGTAGCGGGGGGAGATACGCAGTATTTT
CDR3aa: CASRVAGGDTQYF

j_gene: TRBJ2-5
v_gene: TRBV7-2
d_gene: TRBD2
abundance: few
CDR3nt: TGTGCCAGCAGCTTCAAGCGGGGGGGGGGCGAGACCCAGTACTTC
CDR3aa: CASSFKRGGGETQYF

j_gene: TRBJ1-6
v_gene: TRBV12-3/TRBV12-4
d_gene: -
abundance: many
CDR3nt: TGTGCCAGCAGTTTGTCAGGGGTATATAATTCACCCCTCCACTTT
CDR3aa: CASSLSGVYNSPLHF

j_gene: TRBJ2-1
v_gene: TRBV19
d_gene: TRBD2
abundance: -
CDR3nt: TGTGCCAGTATGGGGACTAGCGGTGGCATCTATGAGCAGTTCTTC
CDR3aa: CASMGTSGGIYEQFF

j_gene: TRBJ2-5
v_gene: TRBV5-5
d_gene: TRBD2
abundance: few
CDR3nt: TGTGCCAGCAGCTTCCAACTAGCGGGGTTCCAAGAGACCCAGTACTTC
CDR3aa: CASSFQLAGFQETQYF

j_gene: TRBJ1-3
v_gene: TRBV10-1
d_gene: -
abundance: -
CDR3nt: TGCGCCAGCCGGGCCCGCTCTGGAAACACCATATATTTT
CDR3aa: CASRARSGNTIYF

j_gene: TRBJ2-3
v_gene: TRBV10-2
d_gene: -
abundance: -
CDR3nt: TGCGCCAGCAGTGGGTCAGATACGCAGTATTTT
CDR3aa: CASSGSDTQYF

j_gene: TRBJ2-3
v_gene: TRBV7-9
d_gene: -
abundance: few
CDR3nt: TGTGCCAGCAGCACCCGGGGTAGCGGCACCGATACGCAGTATTTT
CDR3aa: CASSTRGSGTDTQYF

j_gene: TRBJ1-5
v_gene: TRBV12-3/TRBV12-4
d_gene: -
abundance: many
CDR3nt: TGTGCCAGCAGTTTAGGGTCCCTCCGGAGCAATCAGCCCCAGCATTTT
CDR3aa: CASSLGSLRSNQPQHF

j_gene: TRBJ2-3
v_gene: TRBV5-1
d_gene: TRBD2
abundance: -
CDR3nt: TGCGCCAGCAGCTTTTATAGCGGGGCCACAGATACGCAGTATTTT
CDR3aa: CASSFYSGATDTQYF

j_gene: TRBJ2-5
v_gene: TRBV10-3
d_gene: TRBD2
abundance: few
CDR3nt: TGTGCCATCAGTGTAGCGGGAGGGTACCAAGAGACCCAGTACTTC
CDR3aa: CAISVAGGYQETQYF

j_gene: TRBJ2-1
v_gene: TRBV4-1
d_gene: -
abundance: few
CDR3nt: TGCGCCAGCAGCCGGGTTAGCGACATATACAATGAGCAGTTCTTC
CDR3aa: CASSRVSDIYNEQFF

j_gene: TRBJ2-5
v_gene: TRBV5-1
d_gene: -
abundance: -
CDR3nt: TGCGCCAGCAGCCAACCAAGCGAAGAGACCCAGTACTTC
CDR3aa: CASSQPSEETQYF